These T cell receptor beta chains were read from a single sample in a study of CD4 T cells in relation to SARS-CoV-2 and coronaviruses. Repertoires were generated with immunoSEQ multiplex PCR, while TCRdb's copy carries only in-frame clones and drops some. The table includes approximately 59,000 clones, more than 75% detected once. Sequencing input: memory CD4+ T cells from PBMCs. Receptor source: a human donor in good health. Both conserved end residues are part of each CDR3.

CDR3 protein	V gene	J gene
CASSETRGNQPQHF	TRBV2	TRBJ1-5
CASSLEVRFNYGYTF	TRBV5-1	TRBJ1-2
CASSGGLAGDVEQYF	TRBV2	TRBJ2-7
CASRSGPLTGELFF	TRBV5-1	TRBJ2-2
CASSLLAGGYTF	TRBV5-1	TRBJ1-2
CASRSKGLAGGVAYEQYF	TRBV27	TRBJ2-7
CASSRQDTEAFF	TRBV18	TRBJ1-1
CASSPNWGNTGELFF	TRBV18	TRBJ2-2
CASSVRGGRETQYF	TRBV3-1/TRBV3-2	TRBJ2-5
CASSARQGEVDTQYF	TRBV7-7	TRBJ2-3
CASSSRGANTEAFF	TRBV7-3	TRBJ1-1
CASSLGGNEKLFF	TRBV5-1	TRBJ1-4
CASRNTGGAYEQYF	TRBV2	TRBJ2-7
CASSQETSAHEQYF	TRBV3-1/TRBV3-2	TRBJ2-7
CASSLRGWSLPDEKLFF	TRBV11-3	TRBJ1-4